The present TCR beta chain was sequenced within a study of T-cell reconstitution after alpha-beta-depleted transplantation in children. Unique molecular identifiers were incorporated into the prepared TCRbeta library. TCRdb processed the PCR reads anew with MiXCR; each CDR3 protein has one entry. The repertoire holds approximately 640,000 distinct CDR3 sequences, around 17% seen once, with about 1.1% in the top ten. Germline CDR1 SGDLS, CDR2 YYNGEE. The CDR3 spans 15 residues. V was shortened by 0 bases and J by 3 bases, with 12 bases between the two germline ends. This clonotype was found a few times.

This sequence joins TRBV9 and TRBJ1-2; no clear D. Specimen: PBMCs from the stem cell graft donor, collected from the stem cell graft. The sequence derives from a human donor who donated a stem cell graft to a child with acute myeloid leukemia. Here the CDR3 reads CASSVVEGTHYGYTF. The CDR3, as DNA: TGTGCCAGCAGCGTAGTCGAGGGAACCCACTATGGCTACACCTTC.